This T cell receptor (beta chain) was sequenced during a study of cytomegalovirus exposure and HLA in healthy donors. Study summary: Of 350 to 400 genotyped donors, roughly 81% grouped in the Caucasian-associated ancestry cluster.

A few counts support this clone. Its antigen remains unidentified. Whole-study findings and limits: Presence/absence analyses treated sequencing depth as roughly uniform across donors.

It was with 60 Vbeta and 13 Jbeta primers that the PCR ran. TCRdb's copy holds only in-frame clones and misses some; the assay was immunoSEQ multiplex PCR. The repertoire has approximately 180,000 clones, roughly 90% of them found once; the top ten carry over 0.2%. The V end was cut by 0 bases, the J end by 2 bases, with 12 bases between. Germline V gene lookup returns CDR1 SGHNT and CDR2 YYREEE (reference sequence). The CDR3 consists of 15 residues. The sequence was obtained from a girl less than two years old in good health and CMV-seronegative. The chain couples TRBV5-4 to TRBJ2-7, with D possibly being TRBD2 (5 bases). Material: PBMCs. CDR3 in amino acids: CASSLEASRAYEQYF. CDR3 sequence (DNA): TGTGCCAGCAGCTTGGAGGCTAGCCGAGCCTACGAGCAGTACTTC.